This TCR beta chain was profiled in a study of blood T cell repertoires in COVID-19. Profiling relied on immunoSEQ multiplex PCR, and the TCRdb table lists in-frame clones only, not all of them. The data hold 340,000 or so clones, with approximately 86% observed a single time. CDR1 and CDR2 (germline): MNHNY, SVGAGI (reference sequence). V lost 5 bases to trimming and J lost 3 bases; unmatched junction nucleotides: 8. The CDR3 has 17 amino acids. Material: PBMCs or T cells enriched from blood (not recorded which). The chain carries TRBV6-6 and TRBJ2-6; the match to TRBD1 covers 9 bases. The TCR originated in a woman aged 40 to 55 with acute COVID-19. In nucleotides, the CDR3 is TGTGCCAGCAGTCGTACAGGGGGCACTTATGGGGCCAACGTCCTGACTTTC. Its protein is CASSRTGGTYGANVLTF.